Following are 14 T cell receptor beta chains from one sample sequenced in a study of T-cell reconstitution after alpha-beta-depleted transplantation in children. Construction of the TCRbeta library involved unique molecular identifiers. Each CDR3 protein is one row after TCRdb ran MiXCR on the PCR reads. The table lists about 980,000 distinct CDR3 sequences, roughly 31% of them singletons. The material sequenced was PBMCs, mostly from graft donor cells, taken 360 days after TCRalphabeta/CD19-depleted stem cell transplant. The receptors were sampled from a boy in the first two years of life who had a stem cell transplant for SCID, so the T cells may come from the graft donor.

V is TRBV5-1 and J is TRBJ2-5; TRBD1 aligns across 9 bases. The ends lost 5 bases at V and 0 bases at J; junction bases unmatched: 8. This CDR3 region has 16 residues. The germline V gene has CDR1 SGHRS and CDR2 YFSETQ. The CDR3 coding sequence is TGCGCCAGCAGTCCTAAGACAGGGGGACACCAAGAGACCCAGTACTTC. Its protein is CASSPKTGGHQETQYF.

This clonotype was detected only a few times. The chain recombines TRBV29-1 with TRBJ2-1, with D hard to call. Per the germline V gene, CDR1 is SQVTM and CDR2 is ANQGSEA. Trimming shortened V by 3 bases and J by 2 bases, and 14 bases separated the two germline ends. The CDR3 consists of 15 residues. The CDR3 spells CSVDLGQTPYNEQFF. CDR3 nucleotides: TGCAGCGTTGACCTCGGGCAGACTCCCTACAATGAGCAGTTCTTC.

This clonotype was recorded only once. V and J are TRBV18 and TRBJ2-7; D unresolved. Trimming took 4 bases from V and 3 from J, leaving 13 bases between them. The germline gives CDR1 KGHSH, CDR2 LQKENI. This CDR3 has 14 residues. The CDR3 DNA reads TGTGCCAGCTCACGCCAGGCTTCGCTCTACGAGCAGTACTTC. Translated: CASSRQASLYEQYF.

The chain uses TRBV20-1 and TRBJ2-5; D not resolved. The CDR3 is 13 amino acids. CDR1 and CDR2 (germline): DFQATT, SNEGSKA (reference sequence). V gave up 3 bases and J gave up 5 bases, with 13 bases separating them. CDR3 coding DNA: TGCAGTGCTAGTCTAACCGGGCGGGAGACCCAGTACTTC. Translation: CSASLTGRETQYF.

The CDR3 nucleotides read TGTGCCAGCAGTTTCGGGGGCCCGTGGGAGCAGTACTTC. Encoded protein: CASSFGGPWEQYF. This chain uses TRBV12-3 or TRBV12-4 with TRBJ2-7, with D perhaps matching TRBD1 or TRBD2 (6 bases each). The CDR3 covers 13 residues. The germline V and J ends were trimmed by 3 bases and 7 bases, with 13 bases remaining between them.

This rearrangement joins TRBV4-1 to TRBJ2-1; maybe TRBD2 (5 bases). The CDR3 is made up of 18 amino acids. The V end was cut by 0 bases, the J end by 4 bases, with 19 bases between. Germline-derived CDR1 and CDR2 are MGHRA and YSYEKL. The CDR3 DNA follows: TGCGCCAGCAGCCAAGATAGCTTGGCAGCCACGGGATACAATGAGCAGTTCTTC. Translation: CASSQDSLAATGYNEQFF.

The chain is built from TRBV10-3 and TRBJ2-7, with D possibly being TRBD1 (7 bases). The V gene's germline CDR1 is ENHRY and CDR2 SYGVKD. The CDR3 is 17 amino acids. The ends were cut back, 2 bases at V and 5 bases at J, with 22 bases in the middle. The CDR3 sequence: CAISERRTGPRGDEQYF. DNA of the CDR3: TGTGCCATCAGTGAGAGGAGGACAGGCCCCAGGGGGGACGAGCAGTACTTC.

The chain employs TRBV15 and TRBJ2-7, with D perhaps assigned TRBD1 or TRBD2 (5 bases each). Germline V gene sequence: CDR1 LNHNV, CDR2 YYDKDF (reference sequence). V dropped 0 bases and J dropped 2 bases, with 11 bases sitting between them. The CDR3 loop spans 15 amino acids. CDR3 bases: TGTGCCACCAGCAGAGATGTCGGGGCAACCTACGAGCAGTACTTC. It is translated as CATSRDVGATYEQYF. Supplemented by reference TRBV15 and TRBJ2-7, the full variable domain reads DAMVIQNPRYQVTQFGKPVTLSCSQTLNHNVMYWYQQKSSQAPKLLFHYYDKDFNNEADTPDNFQSRRPNTSFCFLDIRSPGLGDTAMYLCATSRDVGATYEQYFGPGTRLTVT.

This clonotype was recorded only once. The CDR3 coding sequence is TGCGCCAGCAGCCGAGTGGTCTTCATTTCCCCTTCCGAGCAGTACTTC. Its protein product is CASSRVVFISPSEQYF. The rearrangement joins TRBV4-1 to TRBJ2-7, with no clear D. CDR3 length: 16 amino acids. V was cut by 4 bases and J by 6 bases, with 22 bases left in between. Germline V gene lookup returns CDR1 MGHRA and CDR2 YSYEKL.

This chain links TRBV28 with TRBJ2-5; perhaps D is TRBD1 or TRBD2 (6 bases each). V was clipped by 7 bases and J by 3 bases, with 15 bases between them. Germline values: CDR1 MDHEN, CDR2 SYDVKM. The CDR3 is 14 amino acids. The CDR3 sequence: CASNGGAGKETQYF. The CDR3 coding sequence is TGTGCCAGCAACGGGGGCGCAGGGAAAGAGACCCAGTACTTC.

The chain recombines TRBV18 with TRBJ2-1; D gene ambiguous. This CDR3 is built from 14 residues. Trimming shortened V by 4 bases and J by 6 bases, and 13 bases separated the two germline ends. Germline CDR1 reads KGHSH; CDR2 reads LQKENI. The DNA for the CDR3 is TGTGCCAGCTCACTGCTTGGTGTGCTCAATGAGCAGTTCTTC. It codes for CASSLLGVLNEQFF.

The gene calls are TRBV7-9 and TRBJ2-7, with 7 bases matching TRBD1. With 2 bases clipped from V and 4 bases from J, the junction kept 5 bases outside the gene matches. This CDR3 has 14 residues. Germline CDR1 is SEHNR and CDR2 is FQNEAQ (reference sequence). CDR3 bases: TGTGCCAGCAGCTTATCCCAGGGGGTATACGAGCAGTACTTC. This translates into CASSLSQGVYEQYF.

V is TRBV5-5 and J is TRBJ2-7; D is ambiguous. With 1 base removed from V and 0 bases from J, the gap between germline ends came to 5 bases. The CDR3 runs to 13 residues. Germline V lookup: CDR1 SGHKS, CDR2 YYEKEE (reference sequence). CDR3 DNA: TGTGCCAGCAGCTTGATCGGCTCCTACGAGCAGTACTTC. Translated: CASSLIGSYEQYF. Combining the CDR3 with reference TRBV5-5 and TRBJ2-7 gives the whole variable domain DAGVTQSPTHLIKTRGQQVTLRCSPISGHKSVSWYQQVLGQGPQFIFQYYEKEERGRGNFPDRFSARQFPNYSSELNVNALLLGDSALYLCASSLIGSYEQYFGPGTRLTVT.

This clonotype was recorded a few times. The genes are TRBV27 and TRBJ1-5; weak D call: TRBD1 (5 bases). This CDR3 has 15 amino acids. With 6 bases removed from V and 2 bases from J, the gap between germline ends came to 14 bases. Germline V lookup: CDR1 MNHEY, CDR2 SMNVEV (reference sequence). CDR3 coding DNA: TGTGCCAGCAGCAACAGCGGGGGAGGCAATCAGCCCCAGCATTTT. This codes for CASSNSGGGNQPQHF.